This is a list of T cell receptor beta chains from one sample in a study of early T cells in non-severe SARS-CoV-2 infection. TCRdb passed the 5' RACE reads through MiXCR, listing each CDR3 protein once. The sample lists about 25,000 distinct CDR3 sequences, around 4.6% occurring once. Input material: whole blood. All receptors derive from an adult who was a healthcare worker with PCR-confirmed SARS-CoV-2 infection or an uninfected control (not recorded which). Both conserved end residues are part of each CDR3. A D gene is named only where the DNA matches it firmly. Expanded clones are given a class, and other clones once, few, many or no size at all.

V	J	size	D	CDR3	DNA
TRBV24-1	TRBJ2-7	many	.	CATSSGGFEQYF	TGTGCCACCAGTTCAGGTGGATTCGAGCAGTACTTC
TRBV6-5	TRBJ2-6	.	.	CASSRDSSGANVLTF	TGTGCCAGTAGCAGGGATTCATCTGGGGCCAACGTCCTGACTTTC
TRBV7-2	TRBJ1-5	.	TRBD1	CASSLGPPRGPQPQHF	TGTGCCAGCAGCTTAGGCCCTCCCAGGGGGCCTCAGCCCCAGCATTTT
TRBV20-1	TRBJ1-6	many	TRBD1	CSARPSGTEYNSPLHF	TGCAGTGCTAGACCAAGTGGGACAGAATATAATTCACCCCTCCACTTT
TRBV11-2	TRBJ2-3	many	.	CASRADTQYF	TGTGCCAGCAGGGCAGATACGCAGTATTTT
TRBV5-4	TRBJ2-3	many	TRBD2	CASSPTLAGASTDTQYF	TGTGCCAGCAGCCCTACCCTAGCGGGAGCGAGCACAGATACGCAGTATTTT
TRBV4-3	TRBJ2-1	many	.	CASSQGPVGGGVINEQFF	TGCGCCAGCAGCCAAGGTCCCGTCGGTGGGGGAGTTATAAATGAGCAGTTCTTC
TRBV11-3	TRBJ2-5	many	TRBD2	CASSSPSGSQETQYF	TGTGCCAGCAGCTCACCCAGCGGGAGCCAAGAGACCCAGTACTTC
TRBV12-3/TRBV12-4	TRBJ2-4	many	.	CASSVTRDIQYF	TGTGCCAGCAGCGTTACTAGGGACATTCAGTACTTC
TRBV10-3	TRBJ2-7	many	TRBD1	CAISGDRDYEQYF	TGTGCCATCAGTGGGGACAGGGACTACGAGCAGTACTTC
TRBV20-1	TRBJ2-1	many	TRBD2	CSANGGRGSYNEQFF	TGCAGTGCTAATGGCGGGAGGGGATCCTACAATGAGCAGTTCTTC
TRBV7-2	TRBJ2-6	many	.	CASGSGGMAGANVLTF	TGTGCCAGCGGCAGTGGTGGTATGGCTGGGGCCAACGTCCTGACTTTC
TRBV6-5	TRBJ1-1	many	.	CASSRDAGSGYTEAFF	TGTGCCAGCAGTCGCGACGCAGGGAGCGGGTACACTGAAGCTTTCTTT
TRBV21-1	TRBJ2-5	many	.	CASSRQVKETQYF	TGTGCCAGCAGCAGGCAGGTCAAAGAGACCCAGTACTTC
TRBV7-9	TRBJ1-5	many	.	CASSFEGGDQPQHF	TGTGCCAGCAGCTTCGAGGGGGGAGATCAGCCCCAGCATTTT
TRBV14	TRBJ2-5	many	TRBD1	CASSLRTGAETQYF	TGTGCCAGCAGCTTGCGGACAGGGGCAGAGACCCAGTACTTC
TRBV5-5	TRBJ2-7	.	.	CASSTPRTAEQYF	TGTGCCAGCAGCACCCCTCGGACTGCCGAGCAGTACTTC
TRBV29-1	TRBJ1-5	many	.	CSVESPDQPQHF	TGCAGCGTTGAATCCCCCGATCAGCCCCAGCATTTT
TRBV6-6	TRBJ2-1	many	.	CASSYSAKAAYDEQFF	TGTGCCAGCAGTTACTCGGCGAAGGCCGCCTACGATGAGCAGTTCTTC
TRBV20-1	TRBJ2-2	many	.	CSARSTASSNTGELFF	TGCAGTGCTAGATCAACAGCATCCTCGAACACCGGGGAGCTGTTTTTT
TRBV10-3	TRBJ1-2	many	.	CAISDRTVYGYTF	TGTGCCATCAGTGACCGGACGGTCTATGGCTACACCTTC
TRBV7-8	TRBJ2-2	.	.	CASSFLEGGELFF	TGTGCCAGCAGCTTCCTAGAGGGAGGGGAGCTGTTTTTT
TRBV25-1	TRBJ2-5	many	TRBD2	CASSGSGRGQYQETQYF	TGTGCCAGCAGTGGTAGCGGGAGGGGGCAGTACCAAGAGACCCAGTACTTC
TRBV29-1	TRBJ2-1	.	TRBD2	CSVGPSGANEQFF	TGCAGCGTTGGGCCGAGCGGGGCTAATGAGCAGTTCTTC
TRBV5-6	TRBJ2-1	many	.	CASSLYGSGFRDNEQFF	TGTGCCAGCAGCTTGTATGGATCTGGGTTTAGGGACAATGAGCAGTTCTTC
TRBV7-9	TRBJ2-1	many	.	CASSHLISSYNEQFF	TGTGCCAGCAGCCACCTGATTAGCTCCTACAATGAGCAGTTCTTC
TRBV4-3	TRBJ2-7	.	.	CASSPAVGSYEQYF	TGCGCCAGCAGCCCCGCAGTTGGGAGCTACGAGCAGTACTTC
TRBV20-1	TRBJ2-1	many	TRBD2	CSAESVAGAYNEQFF	TGCAGTGCCGAGTCTGTAGCGGGGGCATACAATGAGCAGTTCTTC
TRBV10-3	TRBJ1-2	many	.	CAINNGDTYGYTF	TGTGCCATCAATAACGGGGATACCTATGGCTACACCTTC
TRBV24-1	TRBJ2-1	many	.	CATSSVAGGNTYNEQFF	TGTGCCACCAGTTCAGTGGCGGGCGGGAACACCTACAATGAGCAGTTCTTC
TRBV7-9	TRBJ2-1	few	.	CASSLTVFDEQFF	TGTGCCAGCAGCTTAACAGTCTTCGATGAGCAGTTCTTC
TRBV3-1	TRBJ1-4	many	TRBD1	CASSQDQTGKGEKLFF	TGTGCCAGCAGCCAAGATCAGACAGGGAAAGGAGAAAAACTGTTTTTT
TRBV29-1	TRBJ1-2	many	.	CSAGVNYGYTF	TGCAGCGCAGGGGTTAACTATGGCTACACCTTC
TRBV11-2	TRBJ2-7	many	.	CASSIGQNYEQYF	TGTGCCAGCAGCATAGGACAGAACTACGAGCAGTACTTC
TRBV5-1	TRBJ2-6	many	.	CASSSQTGSSGANVLTF	TGCGCCAGCAGCTCGCAGACGGGTAGCTCTGGGGCCAACGTCCTGACTTTC
TRBV20-1	TRBJ1-2	many	.	CSASRDFAGYTF	TGCAGTGCTAGTAGGGACTTTGCTGGCTACACCTTC
TRBV11-2	TRBJ2-5	many	TRBD2	CASSPRTSGRETQYF	TGTGCCAGCAGCCCCAGGACTAGCGGGAGAGAGACCCAGTACTTC
TRBV29-1	TRBJ2-3	.	.	CSVEYGGPDTQYF	TGCAGCGTTGAATACGGGGGTCCAGATACGCAGTATTTT
TRBV10-3	TRBJ2-1	many	TRBD1	CAISASGTGVSYNEQFF	TGTGCCATCAGTGCCTCAGGGACAGGGGTGTCCTACAATGAGCAGTTCTTC
TRBV6-6	TRBJ2-3	many	TRBD2	CASSYRTSGRGTDTQYF	TGTGCCAGCAGTTACCGGACTAGCGGGAGAGGTACAGATACGCAGTATTTT